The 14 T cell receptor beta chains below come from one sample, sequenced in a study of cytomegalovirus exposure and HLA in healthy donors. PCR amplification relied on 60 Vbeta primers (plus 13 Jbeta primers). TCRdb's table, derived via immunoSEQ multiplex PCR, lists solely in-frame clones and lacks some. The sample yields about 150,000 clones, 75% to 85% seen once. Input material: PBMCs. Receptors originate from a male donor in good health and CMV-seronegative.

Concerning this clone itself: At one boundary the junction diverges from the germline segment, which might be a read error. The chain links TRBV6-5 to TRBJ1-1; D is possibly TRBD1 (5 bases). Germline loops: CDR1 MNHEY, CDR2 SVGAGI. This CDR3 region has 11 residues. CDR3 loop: CASGGNSEAFF. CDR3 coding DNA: TGTGCCAGCGGGGGGAACAGTGAAGCTTTCTTT.

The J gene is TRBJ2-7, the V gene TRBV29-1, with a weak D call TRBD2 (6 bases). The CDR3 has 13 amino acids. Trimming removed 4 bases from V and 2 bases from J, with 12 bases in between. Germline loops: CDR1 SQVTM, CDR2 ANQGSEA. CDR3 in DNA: TGCAGCGTTGTTGGAGGGGTTGCCTACGAGCAGTACTTC. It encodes CSVVGGVAYEQYF.

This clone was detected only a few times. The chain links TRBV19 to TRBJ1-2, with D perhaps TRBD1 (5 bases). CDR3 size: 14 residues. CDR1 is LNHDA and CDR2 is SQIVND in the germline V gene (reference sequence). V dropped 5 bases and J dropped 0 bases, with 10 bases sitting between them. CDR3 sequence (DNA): TGTGCCAGTAGTCCACAGGTGACTAACTATGGCTACACCTTC. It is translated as CASSPQVTNYGYTF.

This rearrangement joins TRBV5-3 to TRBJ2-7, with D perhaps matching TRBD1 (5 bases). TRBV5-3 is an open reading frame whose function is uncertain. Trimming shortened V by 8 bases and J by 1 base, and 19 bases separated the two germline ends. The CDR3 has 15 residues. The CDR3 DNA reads TGTGCCAGTGGGGCTTGCCCCAAAACATCCTACGAGCAGTACTTC. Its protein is CASGACPKTSYEQYF.

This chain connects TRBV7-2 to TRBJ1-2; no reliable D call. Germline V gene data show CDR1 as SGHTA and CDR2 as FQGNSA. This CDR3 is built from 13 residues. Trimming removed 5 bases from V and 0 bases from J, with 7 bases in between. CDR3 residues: CASSPSPNYGYTF. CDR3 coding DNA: TGTGCCAGCAGCCCGTCCCCTAACTATGGCTACACCTTC.

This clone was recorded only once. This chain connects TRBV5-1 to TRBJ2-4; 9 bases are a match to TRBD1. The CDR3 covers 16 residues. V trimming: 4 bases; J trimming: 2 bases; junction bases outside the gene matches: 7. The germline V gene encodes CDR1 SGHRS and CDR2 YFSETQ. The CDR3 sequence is CASSQTGGAPKNIQYF. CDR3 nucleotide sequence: TGCGCCAGCAGCCAAACAGGGGGCGCCCCCAAAAACATTCAGTACTTC.

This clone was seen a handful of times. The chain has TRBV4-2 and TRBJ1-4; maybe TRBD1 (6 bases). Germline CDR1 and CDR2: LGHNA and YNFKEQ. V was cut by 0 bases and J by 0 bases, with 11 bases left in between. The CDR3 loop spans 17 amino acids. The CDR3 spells CASSQDPQGTTNEKLFF. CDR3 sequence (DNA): TGTGCCAGCAGCCAAGATCCGCAGGGGACAACTAATGAAAAACTGTTTTTT.

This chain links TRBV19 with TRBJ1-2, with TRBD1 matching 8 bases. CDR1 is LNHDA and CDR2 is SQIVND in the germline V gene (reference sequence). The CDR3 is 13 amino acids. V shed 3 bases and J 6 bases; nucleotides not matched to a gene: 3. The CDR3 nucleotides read TGTGCCAGTAGTATGGGACAGGTTAATGGCTACACCTTC. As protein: CASSMGQVNGYTF. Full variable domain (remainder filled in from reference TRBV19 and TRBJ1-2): DGGITQSPKYLFRKEGQNVTLSCEQNLNHDAMYWYRQDPGQGLRLIYYSQIVNDFQKGDIAEGYSVSREKKESFPLTVTSAQKNPTAFYLCASSMGQVNGYTFGSGTRLTVV.

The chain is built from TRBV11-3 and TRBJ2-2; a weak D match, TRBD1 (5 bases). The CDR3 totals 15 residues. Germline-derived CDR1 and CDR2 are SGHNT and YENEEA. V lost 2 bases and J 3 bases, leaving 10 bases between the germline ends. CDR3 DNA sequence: TGTGCCAGCAGCTTAAGGGGCGCGGACACCGGGGAGCTGTTTTTT. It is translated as CASSLRGADTGELFF.

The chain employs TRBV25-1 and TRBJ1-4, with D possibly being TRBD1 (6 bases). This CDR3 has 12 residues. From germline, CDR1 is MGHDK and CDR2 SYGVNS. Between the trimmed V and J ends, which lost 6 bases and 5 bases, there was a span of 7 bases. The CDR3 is CASSRGNEKLFF. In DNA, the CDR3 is TGTGCCAGCAGCAGGGGAAATGAAAAACTGTTTTTT.

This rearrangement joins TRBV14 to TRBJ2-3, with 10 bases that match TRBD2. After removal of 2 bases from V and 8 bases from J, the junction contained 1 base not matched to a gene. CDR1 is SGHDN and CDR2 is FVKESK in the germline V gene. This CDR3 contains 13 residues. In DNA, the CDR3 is TGTGCCAGCAGCCAAAGCGGGGGGGCTACGCAGTATTTT. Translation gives CASSQSGGATQYF.

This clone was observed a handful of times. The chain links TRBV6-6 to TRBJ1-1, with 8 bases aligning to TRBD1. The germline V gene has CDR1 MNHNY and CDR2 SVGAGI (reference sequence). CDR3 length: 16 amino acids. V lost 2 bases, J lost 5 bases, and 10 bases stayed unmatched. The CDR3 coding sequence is TGTGCCAGCAGTTACGGGACAGGTATTTTAGGGACTGAAGCTTTCTTT. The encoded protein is CASSYGTGILGTEAFF.

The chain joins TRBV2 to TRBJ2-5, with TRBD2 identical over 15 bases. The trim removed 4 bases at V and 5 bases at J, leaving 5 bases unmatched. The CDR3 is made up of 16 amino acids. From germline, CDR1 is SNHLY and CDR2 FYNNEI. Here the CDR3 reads CASSGTSGGAQETQYF. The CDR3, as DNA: TGTGCCAGCAGTGGGACTAGCGGGGGGGCCCAGGAGACCCAGTACTTC.

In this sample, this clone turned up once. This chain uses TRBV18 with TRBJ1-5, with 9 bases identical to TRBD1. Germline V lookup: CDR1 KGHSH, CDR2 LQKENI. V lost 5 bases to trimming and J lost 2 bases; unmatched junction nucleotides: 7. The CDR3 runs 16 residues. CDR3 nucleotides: TGTGCCAGCTCAGCCACAGGGGGCGACGGCAATCAGCCCCAGCATTTT. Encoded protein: CASSATGGDGNQPQHF.